This TCR beta chain emerged from a study of CD8+CD57+ T cells in acquired aplastic anemia. Study in general: Sorted CD4+ and CD8+ cells yielded DNA averaging roughly 3.3 ug. In CD4+ cells, healthy donors produced an average of about 10.8 million reads. Study-wide findings and caveats: The study identified under 30 CD8+ CDR3 sequences shared by patients and controls.

This clonotype was seen many times. No antigen is known for it. The study profiled TCR beta VDJ and CDR3 using genomic DNA as template. MiXCR, applied by TCRdb to the reads, yields one record per CDR3 protein. This table holds roughly 80,000 distinct CDR3 sequences, under 50% found once. The CDR3 has 16 residues. Trimming removed 3 bases from V and 7 bases from J, with 18 bases in between. CDR1 and CDR2 (germline): KGHDR, SFDVKD. The sequenced sample consisted of sorted CD4+, CD8+, or CD8+CD57+ T cells (not recorded which) from PBMCs. The chain uses TRBV24-1 and TRBJ2-1; possible D gene TRBD1, 6 bases. The receptor was derived from a human donor in good health, serving as a control. The CDR3 sequence is CATSDTLDLQGNEQFF. The CDR3 coding sequence is TGTGCCACCAGTGATACCCTCGACTTACAGGGAAATGAGCAGTTCTTC.